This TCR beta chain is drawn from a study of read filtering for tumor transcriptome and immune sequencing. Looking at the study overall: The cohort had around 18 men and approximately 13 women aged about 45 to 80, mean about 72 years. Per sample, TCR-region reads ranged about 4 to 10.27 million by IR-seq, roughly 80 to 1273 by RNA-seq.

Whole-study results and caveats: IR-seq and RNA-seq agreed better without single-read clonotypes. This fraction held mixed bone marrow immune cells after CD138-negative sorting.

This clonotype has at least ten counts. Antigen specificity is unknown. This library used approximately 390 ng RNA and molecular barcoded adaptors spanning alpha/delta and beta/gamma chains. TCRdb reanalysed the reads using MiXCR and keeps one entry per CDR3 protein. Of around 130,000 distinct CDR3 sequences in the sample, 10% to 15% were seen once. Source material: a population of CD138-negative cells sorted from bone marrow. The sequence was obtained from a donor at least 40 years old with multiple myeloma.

The CDR3 bases are TGTGCCAGCAGCCAAGGTTACGAGCAGTACTTC. This gives the protein CASSQGYEQYF. The J gene is TRBJ2-7, the V gene TRBV19; D not resolved. Per germline, CDR1 LNHDA and CDR2 SQIVND (reference sequence). The CDR3 sequence is 11 residues long. V lost 9 bases and J 4 bases, leaving 10 bases between the germline ends. Full variable domain (outside the CDR3, taken from reference TRBV19 and TRBJ2-7): DGGITQSPKYLFRKEGQNVTLSCEQNLNHDAMYWYRQDPGQGLRLIYYSQIVNDFQKGDIAEGYSVSREKKESFPLTVTSAQKNPTAFYLCASSQGYEQYFGPGTRLTVT.